This entry lists 18 T cell receptor beta chains sequenced from one sample in a study of T cell changes during pregnancy in multiple sclerosis. Some clones are missing from TCRdb's copy, which holds only in-frame ones; the method was immunoSEQ multiplex PCR. Among approximately 88,000 clones listed, 80% to 95% were seen once. The sample in question was peripheral blood, obtained in the first trimester of pregnancy. The receptors were sampled from a female donor with multiple sclerosis, enrolled in a pregnancy study.

The chain carries TRBV4-2 and TRBJ2-3; 8 nucleotides line up with TRBD2. The CDR3 totals 17 residues. V was pared by 1 base and J by 4 bases, with 10 bases of the junction left unmatched. CDR1 LGHNA and CDR2 YNFKEQ come from the germline V gene. The CDR3 DNA follows: TGTGCCAGCAGCCAAGTCCCCCGGGGGGGAGGGGCAGATACGCAGTATTTT. Encoded protein: CASSQVPRGGGADTQYF.

The chain joins TRBV27 to TRBJ2-2; no firm D call. CDR3 length: 13 residues. Trimming pared 3 bases from V and 6 bases from J, leaving 8 bases between. CDR1 and CDR2 (germline): MNHEY, SMNVEV (reference sequence). CDR3 coding DNA: TGTGCCAGCAGTTTGACACTCGCCGGGGAGCTGTTTTTT. This translates into CASSLTLAGELFF.

The chain carries TRBV15 and TRBJ2-6; no firm D call. Germline V gene data show CDR1 as LNHNV and CDR2 as YYDKDF (reference sequence). The CDR3 is made up of 16 amino acids. V lost 3 bases and J 4 bases, leaving 13 bases between the germline ends. In DNA form, the CDR3 reads TGTGCCACCAGCAGCGTCCTACCTTCCGGGGCCAACGTCCTGACTTTC. Encoded protein: CATSSVLPSGANVLTF.

The genes are TRBV5-5 and TRBJ2-2, with D possibly being TRBD2 (6 bases). V lost 0 bases to trimming and J lost 1 base, with 7 bases between them. The CDR3 extends over 15 amino acids. The germline CDR1 and CDR2 sequences are SGHKS and YYEKEE (reference sequence). The CDR3 reads CASSLGGVNTGELFF. The CDR3 DNA sequence: TGTGCCAGCAGCTTGGGCGGGGTGAACACCGGGGAGCTGTTTTTT.

This clone is a singleton in its sample. This chain links TRBV5-1 with TRBJ1-4; 9 bases match TRBD1. V shed 6 bases and J 4 bases; nucleotides not matched to a gene: 4. From germline, CDR1 is SGHRS and CDR2 YFSETQ. CDR3 length: 14 residues. CDR3 amino acids: CASTGQGGNEKLFF. In DNA form, the CDR3 reads TGCGCCAGCACGGGACAGGGAGGTAATGAAAAACTGTTTTTT. The complete variable domain, with remaining parts taken from reference TRBV5-1 and TRBJ1-4, reads KAGVTQTPRYLIKTRGQQVTLSCSPISGHRSVSWYQQTPGQGLQFLFEYFSETQRNKGNFPGRFSGRQFSNSRSEMNVSTLELGDSALYLCASTGQGGNEKLFFGSGTQLSVL.

The chain is built from TRBV6-5 and TRBJ1-2; D is unclear. The CDR3 has 13 residues. Germline CDR1 MNHEY, CDR2 SVGAGI. V gave up 2 bases and J gave up 3 bases, with 7 bases separating them. The CDR3 DNA reads TGTGCCAGCAGTTACGAGTATGACTATGGCTACACCTTC. Its translation is CASSYEYDYGYTF.

V gene TRBV11-3 combines with J gene TRBJ2-1, with D tentatively TRBD2 (5 bases). CDR3 length equals 15 residues. Trimming took off 1 base at V and 3 bases at J, with 10 bases between the two ends. CDR1 is SGHNT and CDR2 is YENEEA in the germline V gene. CDR3 nucleotides: TGTGCCAGCAGCTTAGGAGGGTCCATCTACAATGAGCAGTTCTTC. Its protein product is CASSLGGSIYNEQFF.

V gene TRBV9 combines with J gene TRBJ1-2; D is perhaps TRBD1 (6 bases). Germline values: CDR1 SGDLS, CDR2 YYNGEE. CDR3 size: 15 residues. Trimming pared 3 bases from V and 2 bases from J, leaving 14 bases between. CDR3 protein: CASSGSGELNYGYTF. The CDR3 bases are TGTGCCAGCAGCGGTTCAGGGGAACTAAACTATGGCTACACCTTC.

The chain is built from TRBV5-6 and TRBJ2-7, with TRBD1 matching over 9 bases. CDR1 and CDR2 (germline): SGHDT, YYEEEE. Losses at the gene ends were 4 bases for V and 6 bases for J; bases not matched to a gene: 8. This CDR3 is built from 14 residues. Here the CDR3 reads CASSLRGQGGEQYF. CDR3 nucleotides: TGTGCCAGCAGCCTAAGGGGACAGGGCGGCGAGCAGTACTTC.

The chain joins TRBV6-5 to TRBJ1-1; TRBD1 matches at 9 bases. The CDR3 extends over 12 amino acids. Germline lookup yields CDR1 MNHEY and CDR2 SVGAGI. V dropped 5 bases and J dropped 11; count of bases not matched to a gene: 6. The CDR3 loop reads CASSTGTGLAFF. CDR3 coding DNA: TGTGCCAGCAGTACCGGGACAGGGTTGGCTTTCTTT.

The chain's CDR3 is CASSRPPGGARGYGYTF. The CDR3 DNA follows: TGTGCCAGTAGTAGACCCCCGGGGGGGGCTAGAGGCTATGGCTACACCTTC. V and J are TRBV19 and TRBJ1-2; D may be TRBD1 (6 bases). Trimming left V 4 bases short and J 4 bases short, with 22 bases between. Looked up from germline, CDR1 is LNHDA and CDR2 is SQIVND (reference sequence). This CDR3 has 17 amino acids.

V gene TRBV7-2 combines with J gene TRBJ1-5; D not certain. Between the trimmed V and J ends, which lost 5 bases and 6 bases, there was a span of 14 bases. Germline V gene data show CDR1 as SGHTA and CDR2 as FQGNSA. The CDR3 spans 14 residues. CDR3 in amino acids: CASSPAGSGQPQHF. Here the CDR3 DNA reads TGTGCCAGCAGCCCCGCGGGGTCGGGTCAGCCCCAGCATTTT.

The V gene is TRBV19, the J gene TRBJ2-2, with D maybe TRBD2 (6 bases). With 4 bases removed from V and 4 bases from J, the gap between germline ends came to 13 bases. There are 15 residues in the CDR3. Germline values: CDR1 LNHDA, CDR2 SQIVND (reference sequence). The CDR3 nucleotides read TGTGCCAGTAGTAGGGCCCGGGGGTCCACCGGGGAGCTGTTTTTT. As protein: CASSRARGSTGELFF. The variable domain in full, completed from reference TRBV19 and TRBJ2-2, reads DGGITQSPKYLFRKEGQNVTLSCEQNLNHDAMYWYRQDPGQGLRLIYYSQIVNDFQKGDIAEGYSVSREKKESFPLTVTSAQKNPTAFYLCASSRARGSTGELFFGEGSRLTVL.

A single count supports this clone. The DNA for the CDR3 is TGCGCCAGCAGCGCCGCCGTTCAGGGATCCTACAATGAGCAGTTCTTC. It specifies CASSAAVQGSYNEQFF. V usage is TRBV10-2 and J usage is TRBJ2-1; weak D call: TRBD1 (5 bases). Germline V lookup: CDR1 WSHSY, CDR2 SAAADI. The ends were cut back, 6 bases at V and 1 base at J, with 16 bases in the middle. This CDR3 is built from 16 residues.

In its sample, this clone was seen once. V is TRBV18 and J is TRBJ2-1; 8 positions agree with TRBD2. V lost 3 bases to trimming and J lost 2 bases; unmatched junction nucleotides: 6. This CDR3 spans 16 amino acids. The V gene's germline CDR1 is KGHSH and CDR2 LQKENI. The chain's CDR3 is CASSPMAGGTYNEQFF. The CDR3 DNA follows: TGTGCCAGCTCACCGATGGCGGGGGGAACCTACAATGAGCAGTTCTTC.

About this clone itself: One junction end disagrees with the germline gene, perhaps due to a read error. This chain uses TRBV19 with TRBJ2-3, with 11 bases lining up with TRBD2. Germline V gives CDR1 LNHDA, CDR2 SQIVND (reference sequence). This CDR3 contains 16 residues. The CDR3 spells CASGIRTSGFGDTQYF. Written as DNA, the CDR3 is TGTGCCAGTGGTATTAGGACTAGCGGGTTCGGGGATACGCAGTATTTT. Together with reference TRBV19 and TRBJ2-3, the CDR3 gives the full variable domain: DGGITQSPKYLFRKEGQNVTLSCEQNLNHDAMYWYRQDPGQGLRLIYYSQIVNDFQKGDIAEGYSVSREKKESFPLTVTSAQKNPTAFYLCASGIRTSGFGDTQYFGPGTRLTVL.

The rearrangement joins TRBV4-2 to TRBJ1-2; 8 positions agree with TRBD1. The CDR3 runs 13 residues. The junction had 5 bases not matched to a gene; V was cut back by 3 bases and J by 8 bases. CDR1 is LGHNA and CDR2 is YNFKEQ in the germline V gene. This CDR3 reads CASSQETGAGYTF. CDR3 nucleotide sequence: TGTGCCAGCAGCCAGGAGACAGGGGCGGGCTACACCTTC.

The gene calls are TRBV5-1 and TRBJ2-3, with 12 bases lining up with TRBD2. The germline V gene encodes CDR1 SGHRS and CDR2 YFSETQ. This CDR3 is built from 20 residues. The trim removed 1 base at V and 2 bases at J, leaving 14 bases unmatched. The CDR3 nucleotides read TGCGCCAGCAGCTTGTTTGGATTGGAGGGGACTAGCGGGCCCACAGATACGCAGTATTTT. This gives the protein CASSLFGLEGTSGPTDTQYF. The full variable domain, completed using reference TRBV5-1 and TRBJ2-3, is KAGVTQTPRYLIKTRGQQVTLSCSPISGHRSVSWYQQTPGQGLQFLFEYFSETQRNKGNFPGRFSGRQFSNSRSEMNVSTLELGDSALYLCASSLFGLEGTSGPTDTQYFGPGTRLTVL.